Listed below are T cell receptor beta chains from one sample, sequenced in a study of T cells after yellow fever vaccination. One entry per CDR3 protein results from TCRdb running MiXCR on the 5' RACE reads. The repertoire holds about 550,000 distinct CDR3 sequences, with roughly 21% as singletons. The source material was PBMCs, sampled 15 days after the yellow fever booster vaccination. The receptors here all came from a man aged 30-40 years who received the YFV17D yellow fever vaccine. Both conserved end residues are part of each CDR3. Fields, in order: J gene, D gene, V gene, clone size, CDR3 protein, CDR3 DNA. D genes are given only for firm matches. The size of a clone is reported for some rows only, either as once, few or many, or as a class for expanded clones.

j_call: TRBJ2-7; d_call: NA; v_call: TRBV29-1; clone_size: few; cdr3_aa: CSVVGGVATYEQYF; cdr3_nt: TGCAGCGTTGTGGGCGGAGTAGCCACCTACGAGCAGTACTTC
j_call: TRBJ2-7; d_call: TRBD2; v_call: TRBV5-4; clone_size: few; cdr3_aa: CASSSRSKIKGLAGEFDEQYF; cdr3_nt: TGTGCCAGCAGCTCCCGCAGCAAGATAAAGGGACTAGCGGGAGAATTCGACGAGCAGTACTTC
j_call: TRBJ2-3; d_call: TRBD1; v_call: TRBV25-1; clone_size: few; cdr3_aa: CATRTGKVDTQYF; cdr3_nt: TGTGCCACCCGGACAGGGAAGGTAGATACGCAGTATTTT
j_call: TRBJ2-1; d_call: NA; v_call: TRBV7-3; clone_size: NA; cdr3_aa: CASSPTGTLGGEQFF; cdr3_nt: TGTGCCAGCAGCCCAACCGGGACTCTCGGAGGTGAGCAGTTCTTC
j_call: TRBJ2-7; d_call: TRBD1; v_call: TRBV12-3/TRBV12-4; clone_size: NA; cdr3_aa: CASSSTGTGGDEQYF; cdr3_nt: TGTGCCAGCAGTTCGACCGGGACAGGGGGGGACGAGCAGTACTTC
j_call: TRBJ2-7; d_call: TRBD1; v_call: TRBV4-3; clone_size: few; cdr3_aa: CASSQEAGTGLDEQYF; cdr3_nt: TGCGCCAGCAGCCAAGAGGCCGGGACAGGTTTAGACGAGCAGTACTTC
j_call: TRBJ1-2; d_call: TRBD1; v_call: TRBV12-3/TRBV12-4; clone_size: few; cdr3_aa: CASSLVQGDHTF; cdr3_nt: TGTGCCAGCAGTTTAGTGCAGGGGGATCACACCTTC
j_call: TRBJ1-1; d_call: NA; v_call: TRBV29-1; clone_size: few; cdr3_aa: CSVGTPGATPEAFF; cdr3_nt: TGCAGCGTTGGCACTCCAGGGGCGACTCCTGAAGCTTTCTTT
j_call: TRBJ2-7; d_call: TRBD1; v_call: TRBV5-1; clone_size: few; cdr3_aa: CASSYGQETNYEQYF; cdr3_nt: TGCGCCAGCAGCTACGGACAGGAGACAAACTACGAGCAGTACTTC
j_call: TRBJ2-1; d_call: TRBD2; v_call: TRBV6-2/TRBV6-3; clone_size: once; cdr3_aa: CAGRGLADYNEQFF; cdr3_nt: TGTGCCGGGCGAGGACTAGCGGATTACAATGAGCAGTTCTTC
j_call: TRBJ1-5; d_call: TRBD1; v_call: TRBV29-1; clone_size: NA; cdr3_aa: CSVAGGGEDQPQHF; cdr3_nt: TGCAGCGTAGCAGGGGGGGGAGAGGATCAGCCCCAGCATTTT
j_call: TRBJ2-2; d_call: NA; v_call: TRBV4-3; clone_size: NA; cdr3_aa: CASSQLDRNTGELFF; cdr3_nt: TGCGCCAGCAGCCAGCTTGACAGGAACACCGGGGAGCTGTTTTTT
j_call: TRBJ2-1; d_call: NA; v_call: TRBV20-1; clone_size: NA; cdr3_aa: CSAPDPNEQFF; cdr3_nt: TGCAGTGCTCCAGACCCCAATGAGCAGTTCTTC
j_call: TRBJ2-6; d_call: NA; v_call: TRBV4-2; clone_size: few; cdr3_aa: CASSQVSSGANVLTF; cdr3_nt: TGTGCCAGCAGCCAGGTGTCCTCTGGGGCCAACGTCCTGACTTTC
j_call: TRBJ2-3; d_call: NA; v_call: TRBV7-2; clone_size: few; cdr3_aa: CASSRPGGTDTQYF; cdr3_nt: TGTGCCAGCAGCCGCCCAGGGGGCACAGATACGCAGTATTTT
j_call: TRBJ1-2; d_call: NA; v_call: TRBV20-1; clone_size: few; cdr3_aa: CSAPHGEGYTF; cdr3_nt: TGCAGTGCCCCACACGGGGAAGGCTACACCTTC
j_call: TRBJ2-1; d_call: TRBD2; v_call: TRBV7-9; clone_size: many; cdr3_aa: CASSFASGYNEQFF; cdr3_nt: TGTGCCAGCAGCTTCGCTAGCGGATACAATGAGCAGTTCTTC